The T cell receptor beta chain described here comes from a study of early T cells in non-severe SARS-CoV-2 infection. Study results and caveats: Anti-spike CD8 responses were favored by VDJdb matching, which missed private and CD4 specificities.

Individual cDNA molecules were tagged with unique molecular identifiers. TCRdb passed the 5' RACE reads through MiXCR, listing each CDR3 protein once. This sample has tens of thousands of distinct CDR3 sequences, with roughly 5.3% found just once. There are many counts of this clonotype. What it recognizes is unknown. Between the trimmed V and J ends, which lost 0 bases and 5 bases, there was a span of 11 bases. This CDR3 is 15 amino acids long. Germline lookup yields CDR1 MNHNS and CDR2 SASEGT. This receptor was taken from an adult who was a healthcare worker with PCR-confirmed SARS-CoV-2 infection or an uninfected control (not recorded which). Sequenced input: whole blood. The chain combines TRBV6-1 with TRBJ1-5; D not resolved. CDR3 residues: CASSEAYGTYQPQHF. CDR3 DNA: TGTGCCAGCAGTGAAGCATATGGAACATATCAGCCCCAGCATTTT.